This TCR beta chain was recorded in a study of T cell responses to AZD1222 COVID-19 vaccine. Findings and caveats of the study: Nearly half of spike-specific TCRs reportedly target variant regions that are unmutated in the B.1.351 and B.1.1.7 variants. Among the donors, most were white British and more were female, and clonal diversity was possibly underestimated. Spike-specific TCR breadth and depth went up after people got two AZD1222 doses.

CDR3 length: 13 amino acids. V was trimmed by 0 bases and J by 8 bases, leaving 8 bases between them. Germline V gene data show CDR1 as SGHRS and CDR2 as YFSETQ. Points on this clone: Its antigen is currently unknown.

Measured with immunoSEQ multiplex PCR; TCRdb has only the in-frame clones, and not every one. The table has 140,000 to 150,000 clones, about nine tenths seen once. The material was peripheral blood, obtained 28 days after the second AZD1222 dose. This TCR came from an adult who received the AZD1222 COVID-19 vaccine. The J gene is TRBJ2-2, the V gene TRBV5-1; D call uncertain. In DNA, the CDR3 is TGCGCCAGCAGCTTGGAGGGCCCAGGGGAGCTGTTTTTT. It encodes CASSLEGPGELFF.